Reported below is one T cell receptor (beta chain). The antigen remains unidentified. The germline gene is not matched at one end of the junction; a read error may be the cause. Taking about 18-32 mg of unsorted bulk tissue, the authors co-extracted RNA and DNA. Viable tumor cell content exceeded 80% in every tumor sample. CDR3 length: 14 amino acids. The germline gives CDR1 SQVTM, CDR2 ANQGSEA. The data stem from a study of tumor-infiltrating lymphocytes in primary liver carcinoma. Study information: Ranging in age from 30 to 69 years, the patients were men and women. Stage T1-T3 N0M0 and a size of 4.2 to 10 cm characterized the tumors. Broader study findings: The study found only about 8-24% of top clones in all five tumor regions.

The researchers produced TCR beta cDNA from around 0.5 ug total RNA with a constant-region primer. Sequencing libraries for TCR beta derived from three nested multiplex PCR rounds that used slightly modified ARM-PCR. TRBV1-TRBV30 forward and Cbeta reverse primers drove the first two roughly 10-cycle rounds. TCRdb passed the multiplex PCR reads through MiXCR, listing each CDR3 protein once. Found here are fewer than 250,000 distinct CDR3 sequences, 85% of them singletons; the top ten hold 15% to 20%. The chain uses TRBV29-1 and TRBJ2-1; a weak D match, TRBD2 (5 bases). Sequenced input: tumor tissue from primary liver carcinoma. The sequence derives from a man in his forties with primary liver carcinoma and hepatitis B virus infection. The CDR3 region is CSHRTIGDYNEQCF. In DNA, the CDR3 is TGCAGTCACCGTACTATCGGAGACTACAATGAGCAGTGCTTC.